This T cell receptor (beta chain) is drawn from a study of OX40 agonist ivuxolimab in advanced cancers. TCRdb keeps only in-frame clones here, not all; method: immunoSEQ multiplex PCR. The sample carries about 44,000 clones, around 90% recorded once. The CDR3 runs 16 residues. Germline lookup yields CDR1 SGHTA and CDR2 FQGNSA. The ends lost 4 bases at V and 0 bases at J; junction bases unmatched: 9. Specimen: CD4+ or CD8+ T cells sorted from blood, collected in a trial of the OX40 agonist ivuxolimab. The chain couples TRBV7-2 to TRBJ2-7; 7 bases line up with TRBD2. The sequence came from an adult with an advanced solid tumor such as melanoma, head and neck, liver or kidney cancer. The CDR3: CASSSPGTGGSYEQYF. The CDR3 DNA reads TGTGCCAGCAGCTCCCCCGGGACGGGGGGCTCCTACGAGCAGTACTTC. Based on the CDR3 plus reference TRBV7-2 and TRBJ2-7, the full variable domain is GAGVSQSPSNKVTEKGKDVELRCDPISGHTALYWYRQSLGQGLEFLIYFQGNSAPDKSGLPSDRFSAERTGGSVSTLTIQRTQQEDSAVYLCASSSPGTGGSYEQYFGPGTRLTVT.